These 21 T cell receptor beta chains share one sample of origin, sequenced in a study of T cells in Graves' hyperthyroidism and ophthalmopathy. TCR beta CDR3 region amplification was performed from RNA transcripts. In the first-round RT-PCR of the TCR CDR3, the HTBI primer set was used. MiXCR was run by TCRdb on the multiplex PCR reads, yielding one entry per CDR3 protein. The sample has about 360,000 distinct CDR3 sequences, approximately 25% seen once; the top ten hold less than 85%. The sequenced sample consisted of blood. Receptors originate from a man over 45 with Graves' hyperthyroidism.

In this sample, this clonotype turned up a few times. The gene calls are TRBV12-5 and TRBJ2-1; no firm D call. V lost 0 bases and J 8 bases, leaving 11 bases between the germline ends. Germline-derived CDR1 and CDR2 are LGHNT and FRNRAP. This CDR3 spans 14 amino acids. The CDR3 loop reads CASGLVASSDEQFF. The DNA for the CDR3 is TGTGCTAGTGGTTTGGTAGCCTCTTCGGATGAGCAGTTCTTC.

In this sample, this clonotype turned up a few times. V usage is TRBV5-1 and J usage is TRBJ2-2; D ambiguous. This CDR3 comprises 15 residues. Trimming removed 0 bases from V and 0 bases from J, with 6 bases in between. Germline CDR1 reads SGHRS; CDR2 reads YFSETQ. The CDR3 here is CASSLDIANTGELFF. DNA for the CDR3: TGCGCCAGCAGCTTGGACATCGCGAACACCGGGGAGCTGTTTTTT.

Remarks on this clonotype: Relative to the germline gene, one junction end is altered; a read error may explain this. The J gene is TRBJ2-2, the V gene TRBV28; tentatively, D is TRBD1 (6 bases). The CDR3 spans 15 residues. In germline, CDR1 is MDHEN, CDR2 SYDVKM. CDR3 in DNA: TGTGCCATCAGTGAACAGGGTGCGAACACCGGGGAGCTGTTTTTT. Its translation is CAISEQGANTGELFF.

In its sample, this clonotype was seen many times. The V call is TRBV3-1, the J call TRBJ1-1; D possibly corresponds to TRBD1 (5 bases). Germline V CDR1 and CDR2: LGHDT, YNNKEL (reference sequence). There are 14 residues in the CDR3. The germline V and J ends were trimmed by 2 bases and 7 bases, with 14 bases remaining between them. The CDR3 nucleotides are TGTGCCAGCAGCCAAACCGTGGGGACTGTTGAAGCTTTCTTT. As protein: CASSQTVGTVEAFF.

This clonotype occurred many times. This chain connects TRBV2 to TRBJ2-1; a possible D gene is TRBD2 (6 bases). The germline V gene has CDR1 SNHLY and CDR2 FYNNEI. Trimming took off 2 bases at V and 11 bases at J, with 16 bases between the two ends. The CDR3 has 14 amino acids. For the CDR3, the DNA is TGTGCCAGCAGTGAAAGGGACTTAGGGACGAAGCAGTTCTTC. Translated: CASSERDLGTKQFF.

This clonotype has a count of ten or more. V and J are TRBV6-2 or TRBV6-3 and TRBJ2-1; a weak D match, TRBD2 (6 bases). The V end lost 2 bases, the J end lost 3 bases, and 11 bases lay between the germline ends. This CDR3 has 15 residues. Germline-derived CDR1 and CDR2 are MNHEY and SVGEGT. The CDR3 DNA reads TGTGCCAGCAGTTACGCCCCTAGCGACTACAATGAGCAGTTCTTC. Its protein product is CASSYAPSDYNEQFF.

In the case of this clonotype: The junction shows a germline mismatch at one end, possibly a read error. V usage is TRBV11-3 and J usage is TRBJ2-5, with 8 bases fitting TRBD1. The CDR3 extends over 15 amino acids. CDR1 SGHNT and CDR2 YENEEA come from the germline V gene. The CDR3 nucleotides are TGTGCCAGCAGCTCGACAGGGGCCTCTGGTGAGAGCCAGTACTTC. Translation: CASSSTGASGESQYF.

The V and J genes are TRBV24-1 and TRBJ2-5; the D call may be TRBD1 or TRBD2 (6 bases each). Germline V gene sequence: CDR1 KGHDR, CDR2 SFDVKD. CDR3 length: 15 residues. V lost 6 bases and J 2 bases, leaving 15 bases between the germline ends. This CDR3 reads CATSIGGGLQETQYF. CDR3 nucleotides: TGTGCCACCAGTATCGGAGGGGGGTTACAAGAGACCCAGTACTTC.

This clonotype was seen only a few times. The chain employs TRBV7-9 and TRBJ1-4, with 8 positions matching TRBD1. Germline assignment: CDR1 SEHNR and CDR2 FQNEAQ (reference sequence). Germline trimming cut 7 bases from V and 3 bases from J; bases unmatched to any gene: 7. This CDR3 region has 15 residues. The CDR3 is CASTAGTGPNEKLFF. The CDR3 DNA follows: TGTGCCAGCACCGCCGGGACAGGCCCTAATGAAAAACTGTTTTTT.

In its sample, this clonotype was seen a few times. The chain couples TRBV6-2 or TRBV6-3 to TRBJ1-1, with 7 nucleotides matching TRBD1. The CDR3 spans 12 residues. CDR1 and CDR2 (germline): MNHEY, SVGEGT. Unmatched junction bases numbered 6, after V lost 10 bases and J lost 4 bases. The CDR3 sequence: CATHTGATEAFF. In DNA form, the CDR3 reads TGTGCCACCCATACAGGGGCCACTGAAGCTTTCTTT.

Ten or more counts support this clonotype. The chain carries TRBV28 and TRBJ1-2; possible D gene TRBD1, 6 bases. Trimming took 8 bases from V and 8 from J, leaving 12 bases between them. Germline V gene sequence: CDR1 MDHEN, CDR2 SYDVKM. The CDR3 length is 11 residues. CDR3 sequence: CASGGGAGYTF. CDR3 nucleotide sequence: TGTGCCAGCGGTGGGGGGGCCGGCTACACCTTC.

For this clonotype: At one end the junction does not follow the germline gene, possibly because of a read error. Written as DNA, the CDR3 is TGTGCCAGCAGTATAGACAGGGACTACGAGCAGTACTTC. Protein: CASSIDRDYEQYF. This chain uses TRBV19 with TRBJ2-7; 7 positions agree with TRBD1. The CDR3 length is 13 residues. CDR1 is LNHDA, CDR2 SQIVND, per germline (reference sequence).

In its sample, this clonotype was seen a few times. The chain couples TRBV20-1 to TRBJ2-1; 15 positions match TRBD2. After removal of 5 bases from V and 7 bases from J, the junction contained 21 bases not matched to a gene. CDR1 is DFQATT and CDR2 is SNEGSKA in the germline V gene (reference sequence). The CDR3 has 20 amino acids. CDR3 protein: CSAVNSWDPGTSGRSNEQFF. The CDR3 DNA reads as TGCAGTGCTGTAAACTCCTGGGACCCCGGGACTAGCGGGAGGTCAAATGAGCAGTTCTTC.

This chain links TRBV2 with TRBJ1-2, with TRBD1 matching 10 bases. Germline trimming cut 7 bases from V and 6 bases from J; bases unmatched to any gene: 5. Germline V gene data show CDR1 as SNHLY and CDR2 as FYNNEI. The CDR3 sequence is 13 residues long. CDR3 nucleotides: TGTGCCAGCATCCGGGACAGGGGTGATGGCTACACCTTC. Amino acids: CASIRDRGDGYTF.

This clonotype was picked up many times. The rearrangement uses TRBV11-2 and TRBJ2-7, with TRBD2 matching over 7 bases. Losses at the gene ends were 1 base for V and 6 bases for J; bases not matched to a gene: 15. The germline V gene has CDR1 SGHAT and CDR2 FQNNGV. The length of the CDR3 is 17 residues. The CDR3 here is CASSLVGGRGSLSEQYF. The CDR3 region has the DNA TGTGCCAGCAGCTTAGTCGGCGGGAGAGGAAGTCTAAGCGAGCAGTACTTC.

This clonotype was recorded a few times. J is TRBJ2-2 and V is TRBV3-1; D not certain. CDR1 is LGHDT and CDR2 is YNNKEL in the germline V gene (reference sequence). The length of the CDR3 is 14 residues. The V and J ends lost 3 bases and 3 bases respectively, with 8 bases between them. The CDR3 here is CASSQAIYTGELFF. The CDR3 DNA is TGTGCCAGCAGCCAGGCAATCTACACCGGGGAGCTGTTTTTT.

The rearrangement joins TRBV12-3 or TRBV12-4 to TRBJ2-7, with 9 bases fitting TRBD1. With V trimmed by 5 bases and J by 0 bases, 11 bases remained unmatched. The CDR3 sequence is 17 residues long. The CDR3 DNA reads TGTGCCAGCAGTCTCGGTGCACGGGACAGGGCCTCCTACGAGCAGTACTTC. As protein: CASSLGARDRASYEQYF.

The chain is built from TRBV24-1 and TRBJ2-2; D is ambiguous. In germline, CDR1 is KGHDR, CDR2 SFDVKD. V shed 2 bases and J shed 8 bases, with 2 bases lying between them. This CDR3 region has 11 residues. CDR3 sequence reads: CATSDYGELFF. The DNA of the CDR3 is TGTGCCACCAGTGATTATGGGGAGCTGTTTTTT.

This chain connects TRBV19 to TRBJ1-1; D gene unclear. Germline CDR1 and CDR2: LNHDA and SQIVND (reference sequence). Trimming left V 3 bases short and J 2 bases short, with 7 bases between. The CDR3 covers 13 residues. CDR3 nucleotides: TGTGCCAGTAGTATTGTCGCCAACACTGAAGCTTTCTTT. Protein: CASSIVANTEAFF.

This clonotype was detected ten times or more. The V gene is TRBV28, the J gene TRBJ2-7; weak D call: TRBD2 (6 bases). CDR1 is MDHEN, CDR2 SYDVKM, per germline. There are 15 residues in the CDR3. The V and J ends lost 6 bases and 1 base respectively, with 16 bases between them. CDR3 sequence: CASRIVGGASYEQYF. The CDR3 DNA follows: TGTGCCAGCAGAATTGTCGGAGGGGCTTCCTACGAGCAGTACTTC.

Note on this clonotype: It may be a read error: a sequence one base away is much more abundant. The rearrangement uses TRBV5-1 and TRBJ1-1; D perhaps matches TRBD1 (5 bases). Germline V gene data show CDR1 as SGHRS and CDR2 as YFSETQ. The CDR3 spans 14 residues. DNA of the CDR3: TGCGTCAGCACCCGGCGGGCCGACAGCACTGAAGCTTTCTTT. This translates into CVSTRRADSTEAFF.